This T cell receptor (beta chain) was retrieved from a study of response to subunit inactivated influenza vaccine. V lost 6 bases to trimming and J lost 4 bases; unmatched junction nucleotides: 4. From germline, CDR1 is KGHSH and CDR2 LQKENI. This CDR3 region has 15 residues. Findings and caveats of the study: The authors suggested that few new T cells are recruited per seasonal influenza vaccination.

TCRdb re-derived calls from the RT-PCR reads in MiXCR, one entry per CDR3 protein. The table has 150,000 to 200,000 distinct CDR3 sequences, roughly 8.7% seen once; the top ten hold approximately 11%. Note on this clonotype: As yet, its antigen is unknown.

The sample in question was non-naive T cells sorted from PBMCs, obtained on the day of vaccination. This TCR came from a middle-aged man who received an inactivated influenza vaccine. The J gene is TRBJ2-2, the V gene TRBV18, with 11 bases aligning to TRBD1. In nucleotides, the CDR3 is TGTGCCAGCTCGCGGACAGGGGGCTTCACCGGGGAGCTGTTTTTT. This encodes CASSRTGGFTGELFF.